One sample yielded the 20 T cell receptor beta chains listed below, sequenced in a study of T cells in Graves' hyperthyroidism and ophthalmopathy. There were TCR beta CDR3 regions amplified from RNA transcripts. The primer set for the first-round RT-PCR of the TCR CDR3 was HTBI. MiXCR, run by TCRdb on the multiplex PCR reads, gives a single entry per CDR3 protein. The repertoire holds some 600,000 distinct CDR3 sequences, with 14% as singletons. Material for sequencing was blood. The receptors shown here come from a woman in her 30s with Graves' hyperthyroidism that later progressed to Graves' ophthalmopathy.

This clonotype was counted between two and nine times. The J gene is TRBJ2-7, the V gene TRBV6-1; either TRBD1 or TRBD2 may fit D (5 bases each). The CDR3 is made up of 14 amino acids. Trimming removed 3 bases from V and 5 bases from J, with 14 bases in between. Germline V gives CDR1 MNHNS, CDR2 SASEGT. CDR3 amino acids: CASSDRGTRDEQYF. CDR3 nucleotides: TGTGCCAGCAGTGACCGTGGGACCAGGGACGAGCAGTACTTC.

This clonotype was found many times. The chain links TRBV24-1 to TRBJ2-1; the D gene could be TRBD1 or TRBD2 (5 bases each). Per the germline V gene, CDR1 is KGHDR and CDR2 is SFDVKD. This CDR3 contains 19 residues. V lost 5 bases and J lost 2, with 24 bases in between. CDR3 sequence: CATSGTQAVEGRTYNEQFF. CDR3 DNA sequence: TGTGCCACCAGTGGCACACAGGCGGTAGAGGGGAGAACCTACAATGAGCAGTTCTTC.

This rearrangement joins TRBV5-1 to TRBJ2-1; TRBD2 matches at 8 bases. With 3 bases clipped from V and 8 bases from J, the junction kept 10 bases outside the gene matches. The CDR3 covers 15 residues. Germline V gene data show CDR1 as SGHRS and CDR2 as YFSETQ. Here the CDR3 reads CASSSGTSLGDEQFF. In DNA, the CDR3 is TGCGCCAGCAGCTCCGGGACTAGTCTTGGGGATGAGCAGTTCTTC.

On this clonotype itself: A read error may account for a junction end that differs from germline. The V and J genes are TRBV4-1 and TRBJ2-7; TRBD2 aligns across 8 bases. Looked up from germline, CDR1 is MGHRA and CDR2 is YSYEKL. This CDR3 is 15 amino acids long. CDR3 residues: CASSQVITSGYEQYF. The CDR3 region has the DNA TGCGCCAGCAGCCAAGTCATCACTAGCGGCTACGAGCAGTACTTT.

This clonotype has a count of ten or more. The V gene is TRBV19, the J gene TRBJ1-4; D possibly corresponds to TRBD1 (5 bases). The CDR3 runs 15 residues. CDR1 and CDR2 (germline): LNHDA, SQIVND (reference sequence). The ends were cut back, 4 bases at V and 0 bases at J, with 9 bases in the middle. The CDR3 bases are TGTGCCAGTAGTACCGAGACAGCAACTAATGAAAAACTGTTTTTT. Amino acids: CASSTETATNEKLFF.

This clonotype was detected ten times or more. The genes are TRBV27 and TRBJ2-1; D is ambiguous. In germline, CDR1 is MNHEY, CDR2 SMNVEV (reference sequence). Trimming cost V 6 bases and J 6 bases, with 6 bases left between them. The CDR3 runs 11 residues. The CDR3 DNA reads TGTGCCAGCAGATCGGGCAATGAGCAGTTCTTC. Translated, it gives CASRSGNEQFF.

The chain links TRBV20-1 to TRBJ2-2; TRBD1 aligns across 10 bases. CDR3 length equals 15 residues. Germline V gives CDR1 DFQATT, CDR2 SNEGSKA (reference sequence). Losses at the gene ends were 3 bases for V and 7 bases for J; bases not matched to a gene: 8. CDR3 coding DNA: TGCAGTGCTAGGGGTAGACAGGGGGCAGGCGGGGAGCTGTTTTTT. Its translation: CSARGRQGAGGELFF.

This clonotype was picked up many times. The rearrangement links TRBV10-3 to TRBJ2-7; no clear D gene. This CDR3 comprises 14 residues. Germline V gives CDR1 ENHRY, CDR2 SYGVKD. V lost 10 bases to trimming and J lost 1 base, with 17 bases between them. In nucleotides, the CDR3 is TGTGCCACGAAAGCGCAGCTGGAATCCTACGAGCAGTACTTC. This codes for CATKAQLESYEQYF.

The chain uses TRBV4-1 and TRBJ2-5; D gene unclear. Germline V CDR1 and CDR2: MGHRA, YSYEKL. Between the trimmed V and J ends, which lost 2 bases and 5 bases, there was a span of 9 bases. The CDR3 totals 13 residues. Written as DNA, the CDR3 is TGCGCCAGCAGCCAATTCCTGATGGAGACCCAGTACTTC. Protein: CASSQFLMETQYF.

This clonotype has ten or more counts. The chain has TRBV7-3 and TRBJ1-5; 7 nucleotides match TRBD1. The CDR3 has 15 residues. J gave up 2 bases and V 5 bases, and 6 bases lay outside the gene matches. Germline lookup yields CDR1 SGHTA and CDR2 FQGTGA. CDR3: CASSPGGGGNQPQHF. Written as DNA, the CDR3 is TGTGCCAGCAGCCCAGGGGGAGGAGGCAATCAGCCCCAGCATTTT.

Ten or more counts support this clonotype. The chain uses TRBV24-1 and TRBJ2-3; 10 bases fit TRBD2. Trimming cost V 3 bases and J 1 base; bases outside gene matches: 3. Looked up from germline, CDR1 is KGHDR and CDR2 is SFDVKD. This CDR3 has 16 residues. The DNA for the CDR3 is TGTGCCACCAGTGATCCCGGGACTAGCGGCACAGATACGCAGTATTTT. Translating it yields CATSDPGTSGTDTQYF.

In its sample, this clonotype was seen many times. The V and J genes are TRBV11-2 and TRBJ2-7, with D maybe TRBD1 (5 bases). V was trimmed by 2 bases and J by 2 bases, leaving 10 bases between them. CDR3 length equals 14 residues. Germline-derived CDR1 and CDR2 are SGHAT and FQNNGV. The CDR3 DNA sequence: TGTGCCAGCAGCTTATTGAGACAGACCTACGAGCAGTACTTC. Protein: CASSLLRQTYEQYF.

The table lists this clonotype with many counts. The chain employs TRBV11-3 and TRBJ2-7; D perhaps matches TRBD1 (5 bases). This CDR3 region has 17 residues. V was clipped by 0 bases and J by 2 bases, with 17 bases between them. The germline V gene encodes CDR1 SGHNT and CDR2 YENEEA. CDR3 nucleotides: TGTGCCAGCAGCTTAGACCAGGGCGGTGGATTTACCTACGAGCAGTACTTC. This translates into CASSLDQGGGFTYEQYF.

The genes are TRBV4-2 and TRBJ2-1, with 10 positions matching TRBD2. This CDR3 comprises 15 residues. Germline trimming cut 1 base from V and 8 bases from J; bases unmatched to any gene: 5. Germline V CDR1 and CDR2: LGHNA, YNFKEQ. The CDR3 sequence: CASSQAVAGGDEQFF. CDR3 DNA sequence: TGTGCCAGCAGCCAAGCTGTAGCGGGAGGTGATGAGCAGTTCTTC.

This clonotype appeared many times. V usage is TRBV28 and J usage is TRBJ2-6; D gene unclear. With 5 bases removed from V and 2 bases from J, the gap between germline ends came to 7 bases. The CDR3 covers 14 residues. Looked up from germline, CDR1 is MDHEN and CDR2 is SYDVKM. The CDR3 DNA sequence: TGTGCCAGCAGTCTATACGCTGGGGCCAACGTCCTGACTTTC. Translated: CASSLYAGANVLTF.

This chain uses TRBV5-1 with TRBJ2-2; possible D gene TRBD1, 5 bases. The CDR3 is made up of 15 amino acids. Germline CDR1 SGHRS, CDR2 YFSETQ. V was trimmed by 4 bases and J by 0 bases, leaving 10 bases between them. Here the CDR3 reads CASSNRLANTGELFF. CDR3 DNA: TGCGCCAGCAGCAACAGGCTAGCGAACACCGGGGAGCTGTTTTTT.

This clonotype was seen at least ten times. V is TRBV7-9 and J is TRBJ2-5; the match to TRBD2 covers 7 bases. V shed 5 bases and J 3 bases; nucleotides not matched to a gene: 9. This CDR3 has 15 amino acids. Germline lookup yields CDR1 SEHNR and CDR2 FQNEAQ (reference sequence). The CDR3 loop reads CASSPLAGAKETQYF. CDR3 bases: TGTGCCAGCAGCCCCCTGGCGGGAGCAAAAGAGACCCAGTACTTC.

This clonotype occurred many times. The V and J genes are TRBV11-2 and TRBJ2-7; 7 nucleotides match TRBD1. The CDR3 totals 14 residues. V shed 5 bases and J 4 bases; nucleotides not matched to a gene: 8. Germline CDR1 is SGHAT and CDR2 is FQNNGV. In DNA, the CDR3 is TGTGCCAGCAGCCCCGACAGGGTAGGGTACGAGCAGTACTTC. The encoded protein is CASSPDRVGYEQYF.

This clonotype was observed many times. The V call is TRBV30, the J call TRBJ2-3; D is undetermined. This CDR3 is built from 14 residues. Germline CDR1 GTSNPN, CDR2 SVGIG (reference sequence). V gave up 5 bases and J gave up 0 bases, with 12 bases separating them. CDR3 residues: CAWDRWPSTDTQYF. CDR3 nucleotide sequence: TGTGCCTGGGATAGATGGCCTAGCACAGATACGCAGTATTTT. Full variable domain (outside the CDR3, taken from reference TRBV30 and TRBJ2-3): SQTIHQWPATLVQPVGSPLSLECTVEGTSNPNLYWYRQAAGRGLQLLFYSVGIGQISSEVPQNLSASRPQDRQFILSSKKLLLSDSGFYLCAWDRWPSTDTQYFGPGTRLTVL.

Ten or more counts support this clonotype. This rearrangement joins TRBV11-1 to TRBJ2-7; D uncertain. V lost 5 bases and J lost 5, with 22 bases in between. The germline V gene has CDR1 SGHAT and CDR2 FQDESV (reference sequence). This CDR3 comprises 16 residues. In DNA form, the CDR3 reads TGTGCCAGCAGCCCCTCCAAAGGAAAGGGTAGTCACGAGCAGTACTTC. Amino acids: CASSPSKGKGSHEQYF.